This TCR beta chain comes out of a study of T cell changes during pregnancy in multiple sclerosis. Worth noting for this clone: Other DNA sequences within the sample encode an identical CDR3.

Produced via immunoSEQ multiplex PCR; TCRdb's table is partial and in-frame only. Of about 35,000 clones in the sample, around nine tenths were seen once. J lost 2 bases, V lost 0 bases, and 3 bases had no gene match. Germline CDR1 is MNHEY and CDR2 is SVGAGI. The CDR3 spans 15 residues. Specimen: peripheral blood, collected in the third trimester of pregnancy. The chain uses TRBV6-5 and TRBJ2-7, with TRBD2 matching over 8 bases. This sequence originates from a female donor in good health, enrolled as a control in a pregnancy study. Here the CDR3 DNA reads TGTGCCAGCAGTTACTCTAGCGGGATCCCCTACGAGCAGTACTTC. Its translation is CASSYSSGIPYEQYF.